Shown below are 10 T cell receptor beta chains from a single sample sequenced in a study of blood T cell repertoires in COVID-19. This table comes from immunoSEQ multiplex PCR, and its TCRdb copy is limited to in-frame clones, with some not included. The table has 45,000 to 55,000 clones, 90% seen once. Sequenced: peripheral blood. Receptors originate from a human donor in a cohort sampled during active COVID-19.

The chain uses TRBV18 and TRBJ2-3; 11 bases agree with TRBD2. The CDR3 loop spans 17 amino acids. Trimming cost V 3 bases and J 0 bases; bases outside gene matches: 5. Germline V gene data show CDR1 as KGHSH and CDR2 as LQKENI. Here the CDR3 reads CASSPLGTSGSTDTQYF. CDR3 DNA sequence: TGTGCCAGCTCACCTCTGGGGACTAGCGGAAGCACAGATACGCAGTATTTT.

The CDR3 here is CASSDRRYNEQFF. The CDR3 region has the DNA TGCGCCAGCAGTGATCGTCGGTACAATGAGCAGTTCTTC. V and J are TRBV10-2 and TRBJ2-1; D unresolved. Trimming removed 3 bases at V and 4 bases at J, with 7 bases between. The CDR3 spans 13 residues. CDR1 and CDR2 from the germline V gene are WSHSY and SAAADI.

This chain links TRBV7-9 with TRBJ2-2; 7 positions agree with TRBD2. The CDR3 is 17 residues long. Looked up from germline, CDR1 is SEHNR and CDR2 is FQNEAQ (reference sequence). Trimming at V came to 0 bases and at J to 5 bases, leaving 9 bases not matched to a gene. This CDR3 reads CASSLARPSGPTGELFF. The CDR3 bases are TGTGCCAGCAGCTTAGCGCGGCCTAGCGGACCGACCGGGGAGCTGTTTTTT. The whole variable domain, remainder taken from reference TRBV7-9 and TRBJ2-2, is DTGVSQNPRHKITKRGQNVTFRCDPISEHNRLYWYRQTLGQGPEFLTYFQNEAQLEKSRLLSDRFSAERPKGSFSTLEIQRTEQGDSAMYLCASSLARPSGPTGELFFGEGSRLTVL.

V is TRBV5-5 and J is TRBJ2-1, with 15 bases fitting TRBD2. The CDR3 consists of 15 residues. Per the germline V gene, CDR1 is SGHKS and CDR2 is YYEKEE (reference sequence). J gave up 8 bases and V 4 bases, and 4 bases lay outside the gene matches. The CDR3 sequence: CASSPRTSGGDEQFF. As DNA, the CDR3 is TGTGCCAGCAGCCCACGGACTAGCGGGGGGGATGAGCAGTTCTTC.

The chain combines TRBV7-9 with TRBJ1-6, with 7 bases identical to TRBD1. Germline V lookup: CDR1 SEHNR, CDR2 FQNEAQ (reference sequence). V was pared by 1 base and J by 9 bases, with 9 bases of the junction left unmatched. There are 16 residues in the CDR3. The CDR3: CASSLVRTGIFSPLHF. CDR3 in DNA: TGTGCCAGCAGCTTAGTAAGGACAGGTATTTTTTCACCCCTCCACTTT.

This rearrangement joins TRBV5-1 to TRBJ2-2; 7 positions match TRBD2. The germline V gene encodes CDR1 SGHRS and CDR2 YFSETQ. The V and J ends lost 5 bases and 6 bases, in that order; junction bases with no gene match: 4. The CDR3 is made up of 13 amino acids. The CDR3 sequence is CASRREGPGELFF. The CDR3 coding sequence is TGCGCCAGCAGGAGGGAGGGCCCCGGGGAGCTGTTTTTT.

V is TRBV6-5 and J is TRBJ1-1; weak D call: TRBD1 (6 bases). There are 14 residues in the CDR3. The V gene's germline CDR1 is MNHEY and CDR2 SVGAGI. Trimming took 6 bases from V and 1 from J, leaving 12 bases between them. This chain's CDR3 is CASRDRRTNTEAFF. CDR3 DNA sequence: TGTGCCAGCAGGGACAGACGAACGAACACTGAAGCTTTCTTT.

The V call is TRBV18, the J call TRBJ1-2; D not resolved. The CDR3 runs 14 residues. Germline CDR1 and CDR2: KGHSH and LQKENI. Trimming left V 0 bases short and J 0 bases short, with 5 bases between. The CDR3 loop reads CASSPPSANYGYTF. The DNA for the CDR3 is TGTGCCAGCTCACCACCGTCAGCTAACTATGGCTACACCTTC.

The V and J genes are TRBV7-8 and TRBJ2-7; D is possibly TRBD1 (6 bases). Trimming stripped 1 base from V and 2 bases from J, with 12 bases between. This CDR3 is 15 amino acids long. In germline, CDR1 is SGHVS, CDR2 FQNEAQ. DNA of the CDR3: TGTGCCAGCAGCTTAGGAACAGGGCCCCCCTACGAGCAGTACTTC. Protein product: CASSLGTGPPYEQYF.

The V gene is TRBV18, the J gene TRBJ2-7; 13 bases agree with TRBD2. This CDR3 contains 18 residues. Germline CDR1 reads KGHSH; CDR2 reads LQKENI. Trimming at V came to 4 bases and at J to 3 bases, leaving 12 bases not matched to a gene. The CDR3 reads CASSRQFSGTSGIYEQYF. CDR3 nucleotides: TGTGCCAGCTCACGACAATTCTCCGGGACTAGCGGGATCTACGAGCAGTACTTC.